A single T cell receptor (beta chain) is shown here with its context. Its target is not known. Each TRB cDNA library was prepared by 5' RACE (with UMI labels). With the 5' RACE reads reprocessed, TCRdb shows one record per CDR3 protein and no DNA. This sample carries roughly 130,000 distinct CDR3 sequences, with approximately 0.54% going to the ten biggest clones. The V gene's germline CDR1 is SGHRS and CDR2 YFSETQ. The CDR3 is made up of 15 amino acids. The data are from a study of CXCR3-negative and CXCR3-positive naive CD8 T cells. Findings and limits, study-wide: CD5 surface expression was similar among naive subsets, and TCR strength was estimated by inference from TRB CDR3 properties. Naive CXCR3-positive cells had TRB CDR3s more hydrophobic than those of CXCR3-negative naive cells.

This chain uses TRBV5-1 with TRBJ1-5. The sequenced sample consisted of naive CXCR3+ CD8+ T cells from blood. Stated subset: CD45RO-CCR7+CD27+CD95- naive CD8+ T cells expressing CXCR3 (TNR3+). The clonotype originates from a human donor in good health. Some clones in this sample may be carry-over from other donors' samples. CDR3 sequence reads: CASSLEGSLGQPQHF.